The source of this T cell receptor (beta chain) is a study of T cells in women clearing cervical HPV infection. Study at large: Case blood drawn at lesion detection; control blood after infection cleared. With HLA typing for only a few women, HLA confounding remains possible.

This clone is called medium-sized (0.01 to 0.1%) based on its frequency. The CDR3 end lies 3 residues beyond the end of the read and is filled in from the germline J gene. immunoSEQ multiplex PCR used an average of 1200 ng genomic DNA. Generated by immunoSEQ multiplex PCR, the TCRdb table keeps only in-frame clones and is missing some. The sample has around 24,000 clones, and its top ten clones hold about 3.7%. V was clipped by 0 bases and J by 4 bases; unmatched bases: 4. The CDR3 totals 16 residues. The germline gives CDR1 KGHSH, CDR2 LQKENI. The sample comprised blood buffy coat. V and J are TRBV18 and TRBJ2-3, with 10 bases identical to TRBD1. This receptor was taken from a woman between 18 and 70 years old with a cervical HPV16 infection that either progressed to CIN3+ or cleared (not recorded which). This chain's CDR3 is CASSPPTGGKADTQYF. Incomplete CDR3 DNA: TGTGCCAGCTCACCACCGACAGGGGGCAAGGCAGATACG.